The rows below give T cell receptor beta chains drawn from one sample of a study of blood T cell repertoires in COVID-19. Some clones are missing from TCRdb's copy, which holds only in-frame ones; the method was immunoSEQ multiplex PCR. The data contain 100,000 to 150,000 clones, 88% of them singletons. Material for sequencing was peripheral blood. The source is an elderly woman with acute or convalescent COVID-19. CDR3s include the opening cysteine and the closing phenylalanine or tryptophan. D genes are given only for firm matches. Only some rows state a clone size, as once, few, many or a class for expanded clones.

cdr3_length d_call clone_size j_call v_call cdr3_nt cdr3_aa
15 TRBD2 . TRBJ2-1 TRBV5-1 TGCGCCAGCAGCTTGGGGACTAGCGGGATCAATGAGCAGTTCTTC CASSLGTSGINEQFF
15 TRBD2 . TRBJ2-1 TRBV7-2 TGTGCCAGCAGCTTAGTCTCTAGCGGGAGGGGTGAGCAGTTCTTC CASSLVSSGRGEQFF
15 . . TRBJ1-3 TRBV3-1/TRBV3-2 TGTGCCAGCAGCCAGAGGGCAGGCTCTGGAAACACCATATATTTT CASSQRAGSGNTIYF
13 . . TRBJ2-7 TRBV5-1 TGCGCCAGCAGCGTGGACGGACTCTACGAGCAGTACTTC CASSVDGLYEQYF
16 TRBD1 . TRBJ2-3 TRBV19 TGTGCCAGTAGTATAGATCGGACAGGCGGCATGGGTACGCAGTATTTT CASSIDRTGGMGTQYF
15 . . TRBJ2-5 TRBV28 TGTGCCAGCAGTTTAGGGGACTTGACTAGTGTGACCCAGTACTTC CASSLGDLTSVTQYF
13 TRBD1 . TRBJ1-2 TRBV19 TGTGCCAGTGGGAGGGACAGGCTCTATGGCTACACCTTC CASGRDRLYGYTF
15 TRBD1 . TRBJ1-6 TRBV2 TGTGCCAGCAGTGCCCAGGACAGGAACAGTTCACCCCTCCACTTT CASSAQDRNSSPLHF
13 . . TRBJ1-1 TRBV10-1 TGCGCCAGCAGGGATGGGAGGGACACTGAAGCTTTCTTT CASRDGRDTEAFF
17 TRBD1 . TRBJ1-2 TRBV2 TGTGCCAGCAGTGAATATCTCGCGTGGGGACAGGTTAATGGCTACACCTTC CASSEYLAWGQVNGYTF
15 TRBD2 . TRBJ2-2 TRBV7-2 TGTGCCAGCAGCTTAGTCGCGGGAGTCACCGGGGAGCTGTTTTTT CASSLVAGVTGELFF
16 TRBD2 few TRBJ2-7 TRBV5-4 TGTGCCAGCAGCTTGGAACTAGCGGGCGTGGGGTACGAGCAGTACTTC CASSLELAGVGYEQYF
14 TRBD1 . TRBJ1-2 TRBV6-5 TGTGCCAGCAGCCAAATCGACAGGGTTAGTGGCTACACCTTC CASSQIDRVSGYTF
14 . few TRBJ1-1 TRBV29-1 TGCAGCGTTGAAGGTCTCAGGGGTGGGACTGAAGCTTTCTTT CSVEGLRGGTEAFF
14 . . TRBJ1-4 TRBV6-5 TGTGCCAGCAGTTACTCGAGCTCACTTGGAAAACTGTTTTTT CASSYSSSLGKLFF
13 . once TRBJ1-5 TRBV12-3/TRBV12-4 TGTGCCAGCAGTTTTGCGGGGAATCAGCCCCAGCATTTT CASSFAGNQPQHF
14 . . TRBJ2-7 TRBV6-5 TGTGCCGTCGGGGGGCGGGGGACGCACTACGAGCAGTACTTC CAVGGRGTHYEQYF
13 . . TRBJ1-4 TRBV29-1 TGCAGCGCCCAACAGGCTAGGGGTGAAAAACTGTTTTTT CSAQQARGEKLFF
14 . . TRBJ2-7 TRBV28 TGTGCCAGCAGGGCCTCCAGGGAAGCCTACGAGCAGTACTTC CASRASREAYEQYF
12 . . TRBJ2-7 TRBV7-9 TGTGCCAGCAGCTTATCGGGCTACGAGCAGTACTTC CASSLSGYEQYF
14 . . TRBJ1-1 TRBV18 TGTGCCAGCTCACCAAAAGGGGGAGACACTGAAGCTTTCTTT CASSPKGGDTEAFF
12 TRBD1 . TRBJ1-1 TRBV28 TGTGCCAGCAGGATACAGGGGGCTGAAGCTTTCTTT CASRIQGAEAFF
16 TRBD2 . TRBJ2-5 TRBV7-2 TGTGCCAGCAGCTACTCCGGGACTAGCGGCCAAGAGACCCAGTACTTC CASSYSGTSGQETQYF
14 . once TRBJ1-5 TRBV5-1 TGCGCCAGCAGCCAAGGACTCTCCAATCAGCCCCAGCATTTT CASSQGLSNQPQHF
15 TRBD2 . TRBJ2-1 TRBV7-9 TGTGCCAGCAGCCAATTGACTAGCGGGGGGAATGAGCAGTTCTTC CASSQLTSGGNEQFF
15 . . TRBJ2-2 TRBV27 TGTGCCAGCAGTTTAGAACGGTCGCGGACCGGGGAGCTGTTTTTT CASSLERSRTGELFF
18 . . TRBJ2-3 TRBV20-1 TGCAGTGCTAGTCTTTGGGGTATAGCGACCCTATCCACAGATACGCAGTATTTT CSASLWGIATLSTDTQYF
15 . once TRBJ1-2 TRBV4-1 TGCGCCAGCAGCCCCGGACTAGACAGACGGTATGGCTACACCTTC CASSPGLDRRYGYTF
14 . . TRBJ1-4 TRBV28 TGTGCCAGCAGCTTAGTAGCAGGGAATGAAAAACTGTTTTTT CASSLVAGNEKLFF
17 TRBD2 once TRBJ2-1 TRBV5-1 TGCGCCAGCAGCTCGGGTCATGCGGCGGGGGGGCAGGATGAGCAGTTCTTC CASSSGHAAGGQDEQFF
17 . once TRBJ1-4 TRBV4-1 TGCGCCACCAGCCAACTCCGGGGTCCCAGGCCTAATGAAAAACTGTTTTTT CATSQLRGPRPNEKLFF
14 TRBD1 . TRBJ1-6 TRBV28 TGTGCCAGCAGGTCGGGACAGGAGAATTCACCCCTCCACTTT CASRSGQENSPLHF
15 . . TRBJ1-2 TRBV28 TGTGCCAGCAGTCGGGCGGGGGGCCAAAACTATGGCTACACCTTC CASSRAGGQNYGYTF
11 . . TRBJ2-7 TRBV28 TGTGCCAGCAGTTCCTCCGGGAAGCAGTACTTC CASSSSGKQYF
14 TRBD1 few TRBJ2-5 TRBV11-3 TGTGCCAGCAGCGTGACAGGGGAGAGGGAGACCCAGTACTTC CASSVTGERETQYF
16 TRBD2 once TRBJ2-1 TRBV24-1 TGTGCCACCGAAAGTAGCGGGAGTGTCTCCTACAATGAGCAGTTCTTC CATESSGSVSYNEQFF
15 TRBD2 once TRBJ2-7 TRBV6-5 TGTGCCAGCAGCTCCGGGACTAGCGGCTCCTACGAGCAGTACTTC CASSSGTSGSYEQYF
17 . medium-sized TRBJ1-2 TRBV19 TGTGCCAGTAGTATAGATCGCCTCGGGGGGACAATGAGAGGCTACACCTTC CASSIDRLGGTMRGYTF
15 . . TRBJ2-2 TRBV7-9 TGTGCCAGCAGCTTAAATTCAGGGAACACCGGGGAGCTGTTTTTT CASSLNSGNTGELFF
19 TRBD1 once TRBJ2-1 TRBV5-1 TGCGCCAGCAGCACATTGCCAAAATTCCGGACAGGGGGCTACAATGAGCAGTTCTTC CASSTLPKFRTGGYNEQFF
13 . . TRBJ2-5 TRBV5-1 TGCGCCAGCAGCACCGGGAACGTGGAGACCCAGTACTTC CASSTGNVETQYF
13 TRBD2 once TRBJ2-5 TRBV18 TGTGCCAGCTCACCAGCGGGAGATACGACCCAGTACTTC CASSPAGDTTQYF
16 TRBD1 . TRBJ1-2 TRBV4-3 TGCGCCAGCAGCCCGAAGTACCCGGGACAGGGAGGTGGCTACACCTTC CASSPKYPGQGGGYTF
14 . . TRBJ1-1 TRBV7-9 TGTGCCAGCAGCTTAGAGGGACTGTTGAGTGAAGCTTTCTTT CASSLEGLLSEAFF
16 TRBD2 . TRBJ2-5 TRBV2 TGTGCCAGCAGTCAGACTAGCGGGGGCCTCCAAGAGACCCAGTACTTC CASSQTSGGLQETQYF
14 TRBD1 . TRBJ1-2 TRBV6-2/TRBV6-3 TGTGCCAGCAGTTTCCGACAGGGGGAGGATGGCTACACCTTC CASSFRQGEDGYTF
17 . . TRBJ1-5 TRBV28 TGTGCCAGCAGTGCGCCCCCGGGGGATTATAGCGATCAGCCCCAGCATTTT CASSAPPGDYSDQPQHF
14 . . TRBJ1-3 TRBV5-1 TGCGCCAGCAGCCCTGACAACTCTGGAAACACCATATATTTT CASSPDNSGNTIYF
16 TRBD1 . TRBJ1-3 TRBV28 TGTGCCAGCAGTTCCCCCGGGACAGGGGCTGGAAACACCATATATTTT CASSSPGTGAGNTIYF